These T cell receptor beta chains were read from a single sample in a study of blood T cell repertoires in COVID-19. Clones were read by immunoSEQ multiplex PCR, and TCRdb kept only the in-frame ones, dropping some. This table holds around 300,000 clones, about 90% found once. Material: PBMCs or T cells enriched from blood (not recorded which). The source is a man aged 25-45 years who had recovered from COVID-19. Both conserved end residues are part of each CDR3. A D gene is named only where the DNA matches it firmly. Where a row states a size, it is once, few, many or the class of an expanded clone; other rows omit it.

D	size	V	J	CDR3	DNA
TRBD1	NA	TRBV6-5	TRBJ1-4	CASRTGAGTNEKLFF	TGTGCCAGCAGGACAGGGGCAGGGACTAATGAAAAACTGTTTTTT
NA	NA	TRBV28	TRBJ2-7	CASRGPGYEQYF	TGTGCCAGCAGGGGGCCCGGCTACGAGCAGTACTTC
NA	NA	TRBV18	TRBJ2-7	CASSPGAGEQYF	TGTGCCAGCTCACCAGGGGCCGGGGAGCAGTACTTC
NA	NA	TRBV19	TRBJ2-2	CASSTHRETGELFF	TGTGCCAGTAGTACCCACAGGGAAACCGGGGAGCTGTTTTTT
TRBD1	NA	TRBV5-1	TRBJ2-1	CASSLGQGGVNEQFF	TGCGCCAGCAGCTTGGGACAGGGTGGGGTGAATGAGCAGTTCTTC
NA	NA	TRBV28	TRBJ1-6	CASSPRGHGALHF	TGTGCCAGCAGTCCCCGGGGACACGGGGCCCTCCACTTT
NA	once	TRBV5-8	TRBJ2-5	CAIRSTGFLGETQYF	TGTGCCATCCGGTCTACAGGGTTCTTAGGAGAGACCCAGTACTTC
NA	NA	TRBV5-8	TRBJ1-4	CASSLGHRYPNEKLFF	TGTGCCAGCAGCTTGGGACACCGATATCCTAATGAAAAACTGTTTTTT
TRBD2	few	TRBV19	TRBJ2-3	CASSTGAGVSTDTQYF	TGTGCCAGTAGTACGGGAGCGGGGGTCAGCACAGATACGCAGTATTTT
NA	NA	TRBV11-2	TRBJ1-1	CASSLNRPEAFF	TGTGCCAGCAGCTTAAACAGGCCGGAAGCTTTCTTT
TRBD1	once	TRBV4-1	TRBJ2-7	CASSIHRGDYEQYF	TGCGCCAGCAGCATCCACAGGGGAGACTACGAGCAGTACTTC
TRBD1	NA	TRBV18	TRBJ1-2	CASSSQGTANYGYTF	TGTGCCAGCTCAAGCCAAGGGACAGCTAACTATGGCTACACCTTC
TRBD1	NA	TRBV2	TRBJ2-1	CATQGQGTYNEQFF	TGTGCCACCCAAGGACAGGGGACCTACAATGAGCAGTTCTTC
NA	NA	TRBV27	TRBJ1-2	CASSYTGTLYGYTF	TGTGCCAGCAGTTACACCGGGACACTTTATGGCTACACCTTC
TRBD2	NA	TRBV15	TRBJ2-7	CATSRDREGHGEQYF	TGTGCCACCAGCAGAGATCGGGAGGGTCATGGGGAGCAGTACTTC
NA	NA	TRBV21-1	TRBJ2-7	CASSKQRGGYEQYF	TGTGCCAGCAGCAAACAGCGGGGGGGCTACGAGCAGTACTTC
TRBD2	NA	TRBV2	TRBJ2-5	CASSGSGGRETQYF	TGTGCCAGCAGTGGGAGCGGGGGTCGAGAGACCCAGTACTTC
TRBD1	NA	TRBV30	TRBJ2-1	CAWSGTGASYNEQFF	TGTGCCTGGAGTGGAACAGGGGCTTCCTACAATGAGCAGTTCTTC
NA	once	TRBV7-7	TRBJ2-2	CASSSQQNTGELFF	TGTGCCAGCAGCTCACAGCAGAACACCGGGGAGCTGTTTTTT
NA	NA	TRBV5-1	TRBJ2-3	CASNTAGISSTDTQYF	TGCGCCAGCAACACCGCAGGGATATCTAGCACAGATACGCAGTATTTT
TRBD1	NA	TRBV9	TRBJ2-7	CASSVRPGQDDRGGQYF	TGTGCCAGCAGCGTTAGGCCGGGACAGGACGATAGGGGCGGGCAGTACTTC
TRBD1	NA	TRBV28	TRBJ1-2	CASRTGGNYGYTF	TGTGCCAGTCGGACAGGGGGTAACTATGGCTACACCTTC
TRBD1	NA	TRBV6-1	TRBJ2-5	CASIKAGTGLYQETQYF	TGTGCCAGCATTAAAGCCGGGACAGGATTGTACCAAGAGACCCAGTACTTC
NA	NA	TRBV6-5	TRBJ1-1	CASRRLGGNTEAFF	TGTGCCAGCAGGAGGCTCGGCGGGAACACTGAAGCTTTCTTT
NA	NA	TRBV6-4	TRBJ1-1	CASSARENTEAFF	TGTGCCAGCAGTGCCCGGGAGAACACTGAAGCTTTCTTT
TRBD1	NA	TRBV18	TRBJ2-1	CASSPGQGYEQFF	TGTGCCAGCTCACCGGGACAGGGCTATGAGCAGTTCTTC
NA	NA	TRBV27	TRBJ2-7	CASSSSWTASYEQYF	TGTGCCAGCAGTTCCTCGTGGACAGCGTCTTACGAGCAGTACTTC
NA	NA	TRBV4-1	TRBJ2-7	CASSQAGYTFTLDEQYF	TGCGCCAGCAGCCAGGCGGGGTACACCTTCACCCTCGACGAGCAGTACTTC
TRBD1	NA	TRBV5-1	TRBJ1-2	CASSSRQGANYGYTF	TGCGCCAGCAGCTCACGACAGGGGGCTAACTATGGCTACACCTTC
TRBD1	few	TRBV7-9	TRBJ1-2	CASSPGTANLLYGYTF	TGTGCCAGCAGCCCAGGGACAGCCAATCTTCTCTATGGCTACACCTTC
TRBD1	NA	TRBV28	TRBJ1-5	CASRGGLRTGSSNQPQHF	TGTGCCAGCAGAGGGGGATTGCGGACAGGGAGTAGCAATCAGCCCCAGCATTTT
NA	NA	TRBV4-2	TRBJ2-7	CASSQGPVYEQYF	TGTGCCAGCAGCCAAGGGCCAGTATACGAGCAGTACTTC
TRBD1	NA	TRBV24-1	TRBJ2-3	CATSDFQGGTDTQYF	TGTGCCACCAGTGATTTTCAGGGGGGCACAGATACGCAGTATTTT
NA	NA	TRBV5-1	TRBJ1-4	CASSLGTGGVGEKLFF	TGCGCCAGCAGCTTGGGAACGGGGGGAGTCGGGGAAAAACTGTTTTTT
NA	NA	TRBV5-6	TRBJ2-2	CASSLVQGKTGELFF	TGTGCCAGCAGCTTGGTACAGGGCAAAACCGGGGAGCTGTTTTTT
TRBD2	NA	TRBV5-6	TRBJ2-1	CASSAKRGATYNEQFF	TGTGCCAGCAGCGCGAAGCGGGGTGCCACCTACAATGAGCAGTTCTTC
TRBD2	few	TRBV4-2	TRBJ2-3	CASSPGLAGGPETDTQYF	TGTGCCAGCAGCCCGGGACTAGCGGGGGGGCCGGAGACAGATACGCAGTATTTT
TRBD1	NA	TRBV18	TRBJ1-5	CASSPGTGDQPQHF	TGTGCCAGCTCACCAGGGACAGGGGATCAGCCCCAGCATTTT
NA	NA	TRBV6-5	TRBJ1-6	CASRADRTFPLHF	TGTGCCAGCAGGGCTGACAGAACATTCCCCCTCCACTTT
TRBD2	NA	TRBV18	TRBJ2-7	CASSPTGLADEQYF	TGTGCCAGCTCACCTACGGGACTAGCAGACGAGCAGTACTTC
NA	few	TRBV3-1/TRBV3-2	TRBJ2-7	CASSQEHRPDYEQYF	TGTGCCAGCAGCCAAGAGCACAGACCCGATTACGAGCAGTACTTC
NA	NA	TRBV2	TRBJ1-5	CASSGRDNQPQHF	TGTGCCAGCAGTGGCAGGGACAATCAGCCCCAGCATTTT
NA	NA	TRBV5-6	TRBJ1-4	CASSLAGSSHEKLFF	TGTGCCAGCAGCTTGGCAGGTTCATCCCATGAAAAACTGTTTTTT
TRBD2	NA	TRBV3-1/TRBV3-2	TRBJ2-3	CASSYRTRGDTQYF	TGTGCCAGCAGCTATAGGACTAGGGGAGATACGCAGTATTTT
NA	NA	TRBV2	TRBJ1-1	CASRYSTGGNTEAFF	TGTGCCAGCCGTTATTCAACGGGGGGGAACACTGAAGCTTTCTTT
NA	NA	TRBV27	TRBJ1-2	CASSMGTRGRYGYTF	TGTGCCAGCAGTATGGGGACCAGGGGAAGATATGGCTACACCTTC
NA	NA	TRBV5-1	TRBJ1-2	CASSLGIGGPANYGYTF	TGCGCCAGCAGCTTGGGAATCGGGGGTCCAGCTAACTATGGCTACACCTTC
TRBD2	NA	TRBV9	TRBJ2-5	CASSPRRLAGASLQETQYF	TGTGCCAGCAGCCCCCGGCGGCTAGCGGGGGCCTCGTTACAAGAGACCCAGTACTTC
TRBD2	NA	TRBV4-2	TRBJ2-3	CASRDGGDLTDTQYF	TGTGCCAGCAGGGACGGGGGGGATCTCACAGATACGCAGTATTTT
NA	once	TRBV10-3	TRBJ1-6	CAISESGSLTYSPLHF	TGTGCCATCAGTGAGTCAGGGAGCTTAACCTATTCACCCCTCCACTTT
NA	few	TRBV7-2	TRBJ2-7	CASSLGRETYEQYF	TGTGCCAGCAGCTTAGGGCGGGAAACCTACGAGCAGTACTTC
TRBD2	NA	TRBV7-9	TRBJ2-5	CASSLGLGGVLVQETQYF	TGTGCCAGCAGCTTAGGATTGGGGGGGGTCTTAGTCCAAGAGACCCAGTACTTC
TRBD1	once	TRBV5-1	TRBJ2-3	CASSLSQGAPTDTQYF	TGCGCCAGCAGCTTATCCCAGGGGGCGCCGACAGATACGCAGTATTTT